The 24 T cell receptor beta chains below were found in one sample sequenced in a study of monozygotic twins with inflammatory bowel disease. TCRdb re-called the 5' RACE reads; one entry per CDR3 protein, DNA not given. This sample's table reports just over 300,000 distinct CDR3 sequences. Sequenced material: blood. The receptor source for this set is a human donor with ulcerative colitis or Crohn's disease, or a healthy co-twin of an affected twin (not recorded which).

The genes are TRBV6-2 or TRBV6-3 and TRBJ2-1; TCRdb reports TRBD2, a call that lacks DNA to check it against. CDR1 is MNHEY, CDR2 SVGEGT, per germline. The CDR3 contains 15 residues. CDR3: CASNVAGESYNEQFF.

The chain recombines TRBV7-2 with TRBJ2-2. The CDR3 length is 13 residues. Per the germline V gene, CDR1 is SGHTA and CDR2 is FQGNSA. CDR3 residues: CASSLASTGELFF.

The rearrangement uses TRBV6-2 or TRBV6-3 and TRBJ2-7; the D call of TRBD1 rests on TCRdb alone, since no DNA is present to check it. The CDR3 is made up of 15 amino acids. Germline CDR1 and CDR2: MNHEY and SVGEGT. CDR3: CASRIPGQVSYEQYF.

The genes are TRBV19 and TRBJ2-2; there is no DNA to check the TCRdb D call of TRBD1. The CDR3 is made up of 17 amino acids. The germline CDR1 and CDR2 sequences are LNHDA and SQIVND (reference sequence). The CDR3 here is CASSMSRGLPNTGELFF.

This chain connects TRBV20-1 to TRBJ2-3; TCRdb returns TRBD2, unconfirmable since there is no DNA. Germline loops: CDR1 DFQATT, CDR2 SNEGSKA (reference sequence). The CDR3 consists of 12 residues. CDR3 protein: CSVVAGADTQYF.

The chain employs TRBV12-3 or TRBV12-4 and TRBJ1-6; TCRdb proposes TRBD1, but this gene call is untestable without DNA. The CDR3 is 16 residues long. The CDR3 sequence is CASSRMGQARNSPLHF.

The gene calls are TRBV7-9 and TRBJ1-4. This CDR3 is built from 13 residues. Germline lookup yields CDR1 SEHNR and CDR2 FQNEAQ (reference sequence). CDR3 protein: CASSFDVREKLFF.

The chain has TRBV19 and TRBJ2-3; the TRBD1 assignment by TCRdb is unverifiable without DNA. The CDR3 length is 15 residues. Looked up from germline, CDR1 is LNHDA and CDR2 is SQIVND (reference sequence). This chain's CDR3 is CASSPVPGTPYTQYF. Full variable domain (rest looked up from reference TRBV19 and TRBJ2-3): DGGITQSPKYLFRKEGQNVTLSCEQNLNHDAMYWYRQDPGQGLRLIYYSQIVNDFQKGDIAEGYSVSREKKESFPLTVTSAQKNPTAFYLCASSPVPGTPYTQYFGPGTRLTVL.

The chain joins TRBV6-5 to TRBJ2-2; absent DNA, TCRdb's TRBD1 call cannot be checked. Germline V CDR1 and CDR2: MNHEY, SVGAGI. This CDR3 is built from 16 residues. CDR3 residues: CASSFTGAANTGELFF.

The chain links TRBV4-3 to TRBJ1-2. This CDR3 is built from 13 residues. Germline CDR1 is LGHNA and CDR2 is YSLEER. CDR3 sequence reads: CASSQDLLYGYTF.

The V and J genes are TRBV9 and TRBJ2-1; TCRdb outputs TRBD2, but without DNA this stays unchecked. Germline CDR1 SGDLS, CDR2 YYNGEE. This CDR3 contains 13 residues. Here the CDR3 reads CASSVGGGTEQFF.

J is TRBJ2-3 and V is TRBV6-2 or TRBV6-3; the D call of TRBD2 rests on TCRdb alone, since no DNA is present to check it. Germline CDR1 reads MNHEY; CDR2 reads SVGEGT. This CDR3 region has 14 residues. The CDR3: CASRISGSADTQYF.

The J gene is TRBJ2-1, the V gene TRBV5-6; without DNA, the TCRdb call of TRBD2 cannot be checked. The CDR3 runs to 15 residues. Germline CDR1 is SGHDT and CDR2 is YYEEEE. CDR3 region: CASSLAALSNNEQFF.

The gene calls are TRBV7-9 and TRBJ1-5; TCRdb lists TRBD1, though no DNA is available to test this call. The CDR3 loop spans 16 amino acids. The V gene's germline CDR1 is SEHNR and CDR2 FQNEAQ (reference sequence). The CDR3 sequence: CASSRSGTQLNQPQHF.

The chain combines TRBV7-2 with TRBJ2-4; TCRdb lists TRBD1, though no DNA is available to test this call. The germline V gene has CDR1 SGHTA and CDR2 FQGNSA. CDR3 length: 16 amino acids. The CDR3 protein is CASSLAAGKAKNIQYF.

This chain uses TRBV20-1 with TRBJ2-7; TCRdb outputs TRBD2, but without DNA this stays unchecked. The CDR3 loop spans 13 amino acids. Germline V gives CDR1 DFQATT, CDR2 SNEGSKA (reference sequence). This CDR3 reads CSARDPAGYEQYF.

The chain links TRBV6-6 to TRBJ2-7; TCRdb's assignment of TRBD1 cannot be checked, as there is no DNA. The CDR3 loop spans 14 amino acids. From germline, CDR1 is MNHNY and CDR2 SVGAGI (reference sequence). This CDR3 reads CASSKGQVSYEQYF.

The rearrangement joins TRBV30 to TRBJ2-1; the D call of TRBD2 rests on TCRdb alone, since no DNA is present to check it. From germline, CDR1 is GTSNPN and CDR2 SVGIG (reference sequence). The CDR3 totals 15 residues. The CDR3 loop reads CAWSVRSGRGREQFF.

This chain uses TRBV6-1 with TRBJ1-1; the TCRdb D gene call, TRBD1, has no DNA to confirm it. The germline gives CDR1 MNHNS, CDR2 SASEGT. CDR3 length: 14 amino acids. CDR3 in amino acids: CASRLDRGNTEAFF.

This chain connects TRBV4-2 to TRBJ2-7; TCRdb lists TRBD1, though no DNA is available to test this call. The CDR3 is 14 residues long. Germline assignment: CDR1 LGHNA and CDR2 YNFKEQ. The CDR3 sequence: CASMSGTGAYEQYF.

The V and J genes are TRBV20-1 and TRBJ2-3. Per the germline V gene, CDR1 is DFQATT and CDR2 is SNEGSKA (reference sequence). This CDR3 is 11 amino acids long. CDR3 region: CSAREGLWQYF.

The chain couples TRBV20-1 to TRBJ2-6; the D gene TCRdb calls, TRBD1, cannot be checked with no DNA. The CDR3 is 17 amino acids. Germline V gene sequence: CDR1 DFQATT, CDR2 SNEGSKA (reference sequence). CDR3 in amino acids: CSASGGPGGPGANVLTF.

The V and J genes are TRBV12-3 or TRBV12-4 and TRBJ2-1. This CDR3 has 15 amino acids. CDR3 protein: CASRFLGRLGNEQFF.

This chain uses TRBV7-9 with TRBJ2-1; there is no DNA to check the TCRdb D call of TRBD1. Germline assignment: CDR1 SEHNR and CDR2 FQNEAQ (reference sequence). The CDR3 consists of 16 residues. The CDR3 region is CASSLGVGGPYNEQFF.